This T cell receptor beta chain was profiled in a study of T cells after yellow fever vaccination. This clonotype was observed a handful of times. TCRdb redid the calling of the 5' RACE reads with MiXCR, one entry per CDR3 protein. The sample has roughly 400,000 distinct CDR3 sequences, 18% seen once. Sequences were derived from PBMCs, sampled before the yellow fever booster vaccination. The receptor's source is a man younger than 35 who received the YFV17D yellow fever vaccine.

CDR3: CASSQGRTLPLNSPLHF. Written as DNA, the CDR3 is TGCGCCAGCAGCCAAGGACGGACTCTGCCCTTAAATTCACCCCTCCACTTT. The chain uses TRBV4-1 and TRBJ1-6; D unresolved. The CDR3 consists of 17 residues. Trimming took off 1 base at V and 7 bases at J, with 17 bases between the two ends. Germline V lookup: CDR1 MGHRA, CDR2 YSYEKL.